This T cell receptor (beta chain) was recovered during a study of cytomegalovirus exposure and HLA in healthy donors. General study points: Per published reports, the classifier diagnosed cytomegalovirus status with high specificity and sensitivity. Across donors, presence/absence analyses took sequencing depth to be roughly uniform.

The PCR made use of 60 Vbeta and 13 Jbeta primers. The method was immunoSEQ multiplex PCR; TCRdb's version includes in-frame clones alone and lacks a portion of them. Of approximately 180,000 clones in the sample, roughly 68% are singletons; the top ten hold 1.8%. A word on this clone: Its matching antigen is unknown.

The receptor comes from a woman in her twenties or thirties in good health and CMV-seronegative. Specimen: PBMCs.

This CDR3 reads CASMLAGGSSYEQYF. CDR3 in DNA: TGTGCCAGCATGCTAGCGGGGGGGTCCTCCTACGAGCAGTACTTC. V gene TRBV5-4 combines with J gene TRBJ2-7; TRBD2 aligns across 12 bases. The CDR3 contains 15 residues. CDR1 and CDR2 from the germline V gene are SGHNT and YYREEE (reference sequence). Trimming cost V 6 bases and J 0 bases; bases outside gene matches: 4.